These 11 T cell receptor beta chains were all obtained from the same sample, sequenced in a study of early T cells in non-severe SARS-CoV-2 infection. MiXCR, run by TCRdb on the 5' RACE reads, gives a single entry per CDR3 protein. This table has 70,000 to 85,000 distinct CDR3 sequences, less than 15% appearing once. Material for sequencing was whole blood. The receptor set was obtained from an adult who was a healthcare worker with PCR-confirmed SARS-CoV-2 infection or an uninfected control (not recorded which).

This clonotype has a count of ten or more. This chain's CDR3 is CAIYSQNTEAFF. Written as DNA, the CDR3 is TGTGCCATCTACTCCCAGAACACTGAAGCTTTCTTT. The chain couples TRBV28 to TRBJ1-1; D not certain. V lost 10 bases and J lost 1, with 10 bases in between. The CDR3 extends over 12 amino acids. CDR1 and CDR2 (germline): MDHEN, SYDVKM.

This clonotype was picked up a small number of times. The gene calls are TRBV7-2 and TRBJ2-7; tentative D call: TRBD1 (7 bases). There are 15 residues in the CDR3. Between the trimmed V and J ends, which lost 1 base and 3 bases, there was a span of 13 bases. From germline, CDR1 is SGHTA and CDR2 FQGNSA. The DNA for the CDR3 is TGTGCCAGCAGCTTAGTAGGAGGGGGCCACTACGAGCAGTACTTC. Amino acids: CASSLVGGGHYEQYF.

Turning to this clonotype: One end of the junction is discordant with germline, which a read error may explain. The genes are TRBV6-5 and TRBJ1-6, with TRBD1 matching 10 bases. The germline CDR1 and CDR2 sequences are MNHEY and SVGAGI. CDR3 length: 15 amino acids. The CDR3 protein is CASKQTGGYGSPLHF. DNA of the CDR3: TGTGCCAGCAAACAGACAGGGGGCTACGGATCACCCCTCCATTTT.

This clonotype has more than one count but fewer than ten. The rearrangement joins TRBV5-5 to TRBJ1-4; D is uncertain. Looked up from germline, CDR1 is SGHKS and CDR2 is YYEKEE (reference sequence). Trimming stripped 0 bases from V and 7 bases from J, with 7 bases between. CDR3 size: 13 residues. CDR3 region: CASSLVPIEKLFF. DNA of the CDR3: TGTGCCAGCAGCTTGGTCCCAATTGAAAAACTGTTTTTT.

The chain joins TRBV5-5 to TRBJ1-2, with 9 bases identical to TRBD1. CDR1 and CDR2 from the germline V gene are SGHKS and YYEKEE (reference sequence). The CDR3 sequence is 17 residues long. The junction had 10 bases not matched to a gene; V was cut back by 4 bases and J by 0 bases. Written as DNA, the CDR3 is TGTGCCAGCAGCCTGGGGACAGGGAGTTCTTCTAACTATGGCTACACCTTC. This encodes CASSLGTGSSSNYGYTF.

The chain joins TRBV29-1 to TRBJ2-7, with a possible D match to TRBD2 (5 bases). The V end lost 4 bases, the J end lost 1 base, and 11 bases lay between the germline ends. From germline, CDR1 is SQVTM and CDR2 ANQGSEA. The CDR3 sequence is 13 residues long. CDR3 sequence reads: CSVVVGGSYEQYF. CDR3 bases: TGCAGCGTTGTGGTCGGCGGGTCCTACGAGCAGTACTTC.

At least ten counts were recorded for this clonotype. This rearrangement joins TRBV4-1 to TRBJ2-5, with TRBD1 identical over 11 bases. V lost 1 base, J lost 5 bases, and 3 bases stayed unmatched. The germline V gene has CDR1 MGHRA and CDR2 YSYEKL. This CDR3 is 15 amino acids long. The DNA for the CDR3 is TGCGCCAGCAGCCAAGGGACAGGGGGCTTTGAGACCCAGTACTTC. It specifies CASSQGTGGFETQYF.

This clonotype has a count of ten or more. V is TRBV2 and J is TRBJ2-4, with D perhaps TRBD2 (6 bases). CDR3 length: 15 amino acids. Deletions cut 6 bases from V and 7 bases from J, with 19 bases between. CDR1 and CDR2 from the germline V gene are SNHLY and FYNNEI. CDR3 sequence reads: CASSMEGGMGNIQYF. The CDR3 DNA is TGTGCCAGCAGCATGGAGGGAGGTATGGGTAACATTCAGTACTTC.

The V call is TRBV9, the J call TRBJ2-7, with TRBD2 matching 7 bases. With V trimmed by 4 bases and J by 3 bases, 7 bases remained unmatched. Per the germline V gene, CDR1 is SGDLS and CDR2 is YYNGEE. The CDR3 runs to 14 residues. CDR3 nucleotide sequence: TGTGCCAGCAGCCCTCAGACGGGAGGCTACGAGCAGTACTTC. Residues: CASSPQTGGYEQYF.

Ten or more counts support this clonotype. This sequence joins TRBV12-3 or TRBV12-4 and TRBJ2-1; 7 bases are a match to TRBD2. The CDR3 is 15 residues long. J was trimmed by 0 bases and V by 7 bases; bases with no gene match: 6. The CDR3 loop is CASTTSGNSYNEQFF. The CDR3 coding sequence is TGTGCCAGCACTACAAGCGGGAACTCCTACAATGAGCAGTTCTTC.

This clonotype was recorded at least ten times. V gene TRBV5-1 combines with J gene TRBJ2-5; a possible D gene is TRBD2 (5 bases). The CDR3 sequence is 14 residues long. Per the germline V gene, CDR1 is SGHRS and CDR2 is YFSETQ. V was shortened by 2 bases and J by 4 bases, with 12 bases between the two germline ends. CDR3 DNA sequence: TGCGCCAGCAGCTTTAGAGGGCATACAGAGACCCAGTACTTC. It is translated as CASSFRGHTETQYF.